This entry features one T cell receptor beta chain sequence. Its specificity is unknown. Sequencing templates came from extracted RNA that was reverse transcribed into cDNA. Repertoires were generated with immunoSEQ multiplex PCR, while TCRdb's copy carries only in-frame clones and drops some. Of roughly 150,000 clones listed, 55% were seen once; the top ten hold under 5.5%. Sorting of CD4+ and CD8+ T cells was performed on PBMCs. These data originate in a study of CD8+ T cells in alopecia areata. The CDR3 is 11 residues long. The V end was cut by 6 bases, the J end by 7 bases, with 9 bases between. Germline V lookup: CDR1 SGHDN, CDR2 FVKESK. General study findings and limits: Alopecia totalis/universalis scalp especially showed more expanded CD8+ clones than normal scalp. There were also resident alphabeta T cells of normal skin sequenced in scalp samples. Between patients, shared TCR sequences were less clear than in mice. This was possibly due in part to HLA diversity in the patient population.

This TCR came from a human donor in good health. The sequenced material came from CD4+ T cells sorted from blood. This sequence joins TRBV14 and TRBJ2-5; no firm D call. In nucleotides, the CDR3 is TGTGCCAGCAGTACATCGGGGACCCAGTACTTC. Encoded protein: CASSTSGTQYF.